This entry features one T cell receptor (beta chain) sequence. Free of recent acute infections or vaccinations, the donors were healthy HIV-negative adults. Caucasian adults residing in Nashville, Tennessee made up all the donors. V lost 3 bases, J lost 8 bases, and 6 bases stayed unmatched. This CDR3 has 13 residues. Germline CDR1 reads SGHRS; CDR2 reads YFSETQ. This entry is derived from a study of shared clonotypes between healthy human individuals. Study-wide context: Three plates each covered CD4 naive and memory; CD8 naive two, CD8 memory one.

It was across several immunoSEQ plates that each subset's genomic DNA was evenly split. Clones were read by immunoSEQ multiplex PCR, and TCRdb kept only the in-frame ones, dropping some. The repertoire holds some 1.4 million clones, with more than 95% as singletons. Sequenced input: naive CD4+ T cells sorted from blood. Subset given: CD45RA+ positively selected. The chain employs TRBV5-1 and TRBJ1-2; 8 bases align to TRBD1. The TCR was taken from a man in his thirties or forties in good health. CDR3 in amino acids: CASSSRGPGGYTF. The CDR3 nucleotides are TGCGCCAGCAGCTCCAGGGGGCCTGGGGGCTACACCTTC.